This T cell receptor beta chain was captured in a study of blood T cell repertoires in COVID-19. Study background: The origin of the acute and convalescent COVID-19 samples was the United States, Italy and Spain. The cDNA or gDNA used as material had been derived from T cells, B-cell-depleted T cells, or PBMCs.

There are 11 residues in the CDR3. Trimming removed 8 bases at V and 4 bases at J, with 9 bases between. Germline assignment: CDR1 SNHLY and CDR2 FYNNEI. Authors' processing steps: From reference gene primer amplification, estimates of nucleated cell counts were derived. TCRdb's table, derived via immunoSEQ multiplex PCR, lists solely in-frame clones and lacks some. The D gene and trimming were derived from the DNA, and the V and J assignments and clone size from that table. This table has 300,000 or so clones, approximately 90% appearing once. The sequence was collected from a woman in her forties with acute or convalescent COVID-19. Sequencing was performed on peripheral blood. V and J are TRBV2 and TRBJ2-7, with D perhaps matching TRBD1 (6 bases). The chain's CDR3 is CASARGYEQYV. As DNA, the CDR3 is TGTGCCAGCGCAAGGGGGTACGAGCAGTACGTC.